A single sample is the source of the 4 T cell receptor beta chains below, sequenced in a study of T cell responses to AZD1222 COVID-19 vaccine. TCRdb's table, derived via immunoSEQ multiplex PCR, lists solely in-frame clones and lacks some. The repertoire holds 70,000 to 95,000 clones, with more than 75% as singletons. The specimen was peripheral blood, collected on day 0 of MenACWY control vaccination. The receptors here all came from an adult in good health.

The chain combines TRBV18 with TRBJ1-4; maybe TRBD1 (6 bases). The V gene's germline CDR1 is KGHSH and CDR2 LQKENI. V was pared by 3 bases and J by 5 bases, with 10 bases between. The CDR3 runs to 14 residues. The CDR3 reads CASSPLDSNEKLFF. DNA for the CDR3: TGTGCCAGCTCACCCTTGGACAGCAATGAAAAACTGTTTTTT.

J is TRBJ2-4 and V is TRBV3-1 (or the pseudogene TRBV3-2); TRBD2 agrees at 8 bases. In germline, CDR1 is LGHDT, CDR2 YNNKEL (reference sequence). V shed 4 bases and J 7 bases; nucleotides not matched to a gene: 3. The CDR3 spans 13 residues. Here the CDR3 reads CASSRGGRNIQYF. The CDR3 DNA follows: TGTGCCAGCAGCCGGGGCGGGAGGAACATTCAGTACTTC.

This clone was observed once. The rearrangement links TRBV2 to TRBJ2-7, with TRBD2 matching 13 bases. The germline V gene has CDR1 SNHLY and CDR2 FYNNEI. This CDR3 has 18 residues. The trim removed 2 bases at V and 0 bases at J, leaving 7 bases unmatched. The CDR3 protein is CASSERTSGSSFSYEQYF. The CDR3 DNA is TGTGCCAGCAGTGAACGGACTAGCGGGAGTTCTTTCTCCTACGAGCAGTACTTC.

The chain carries TRBV10-1 and TRBJ2-7; TRBD1 agrees at 8 bases. The CDR3 loop spans 14 amino acids. Germline values: CDR1 WNHNN, CDR2 SYGVQD (reference sequence). V lost 6 bases, J lost 3 bases, and 7 bases stayed unmatched. Here the CDR3 reads CASSDRGTGYEQYF. In DNA, the CDR3 is TGCGCCAGCAGCGACAGGGGTACAGGCTACGAGCAGTACTTC.